The 26 T cell receptor beta chains in this list originate from one sample, sequenced in a study of blood T cells in healthy people across ages. The authors ran a second PCR of roughly 6 to 12 cycles using a sample-barcoded 5' primer and a J-beta primer mix. MiXCR, run by TCRdb on the 5' RACE reads, gives a single entry per CDR3 protein. The sample has 1.5 million to 2 million distinct CDR3 sequences; around 36% are singletons. The sample comprised blood. Source of these receptors: a woman aged 30 to 39 in good health.

This clonotype was counted between two and nine times. Sequence at one end of the junction differs from germline and may be a read error. The chain is built from TRBV27 and TRBJ2-2, with D perhaps matching TRBD2 (5 bases). Per the germline V gene, CDR1 is MNHEY and CDR2 is SMNVEV (reference sequence). CDR3 length: 12 residues. The CDR3 region has the DNA TGTGCCAGCAGTTTTGACACCGGGGAGCGGTTTTTT. Residues: CASSFDTGERFF.

V and J are TRBV6-6 and TRBJ2-3, with TRBD2 as a possible D gene (6 bases). Germline-derived CDR1 and CDR2 are MNHNY and SVGAGI (reference sequence). V gave up 7 bases and J gave up 7 bases, with 15 bases separating them. The CDR3 runs 13 residues. The CDR3 region is CASIGGAGYTQYF. CDR3 DNA sequence: TGTGCCAGCATAGGAGGGGCGGGATATACGCAGTATTTT.

This clonotype was found a few times. This chain joins TRBV2 and TRBJ2-4; D gene ambiguous. The ends were cut back, 8 bases at V and 4 bases at J, with 12 bases in the middle. This CDR3 is built from 13 residues. CDR1 SNHLY and CDR2 FYNNEI come from the germline V gene. CDR3 protein: CASHAGDKNIQYF. The DNA for the CDR3 is TGTGCCAGCCACGCCGGAGATAAAAACATTCAGTACTTC.

A word on this clonotype: This could be a read error, since a much larger clone is one nucleotide away. This rearrangement joins TRBV20-1 to TRBJ2-5, with D hard to call. The length of the CDR3 is 13 residues. The V gene's germline CDR1 is DFQATT and CDR2 SNEGSKA (reference sequence). The V gene lost 1 base and the J gene lost 0 bases, with 6 bases spanning the gap. The CDR3 bases are TGCAGTGCTAGAGGGCAAAACCAAGAGACCCAGTACTTC. It yields the protein CSARGQNQETQYF.

This clonotype was detected a few times. This chain joins TRBV9 and TRBJ2-5; TRBD1 aligns across 11 bases. V was clipped by 3 bases and J by 5 bases; unmatched bases: 9. This CDR3 has 16 residues. CDR1 is SGDLS and CDR2 is YYNGEE in the germline V gene. Written as DNA, the CDR3 is TGTGCCAGCAGCGCCGGGACAGGGGGGTCGGTGGAGACCCAGTACTTC. Its protein product is CASSAGTGGSVETQYF.

V and J are TRBV3-1 and TRBJ2-1; weak D call: TRBD1 (6 bases). CDR1 and CDR2 (germline): LGHDT, YNNKEL (reference sequence). Trimming removed 4 bases from V and 8 bases from J, with 18 bases in between. The CDR3 is 15 amino acids. The CDR3 protein is CASSPTGLLGDEQFF. As DNA, the CDR3 is TGTGCCAGCAGCCCGACAGGCCTTCTAGGGGATGAGCAGTTCTTC.

This clonotype was observed a few times. The genes are TRBV5-1 and TRBJ2-7; TRBD2 matches 7 bases. This CDR3 has 14 amino acids. V lost 4 bases to trimming and J lost 5 bases; unmatched junction nucleotides: 9. CDR1 and CDR2 (germline): SGHRS, YFSETQ. As DNA, the CDR3 is TGCGCCAGCAGCCCCACAACTCGGGGGGACGAGCAGTACTTC. This gives the protein CASSPTTRGDEQYF.

This clonotype showed up just a few times. V and J are TRBV2 and TRBJ2-3; TRBD2 agrees at 10 bases. V was clipped by 7 bases and J by 6 bases; unmatched bases: 10. The CDR3 sequence is 15 residues long. Germline V gives CDR1 SNHLY, CDR2 FYNNEI. The CDR3 DNA sequence: TGTGCCAGCACTCCGGGGCTAGCGGGAGCGGATACGCAGTATTTT. This sequence encodes CASTPGLAGADTQYF.

This clonotype appeared a single time. This sequence joins TRBV6-6 and TRBJ2-5; TRBD1 agrees at 10 bases. Per the germline V gene, CDR1 is MNHNY and CDR2 is SVGAGI (reference sequence). J gave up 11 bases and V 5 bases, and 17 bases lay outside the gene matches. CDR3 length equals 16 residues. CDR3 protein: CASSPTLGRDRGKQYF. The CDR3 bases are TGTGCCAGCAGTCCTACTTTGGGCCGGGACAGGGGCAAGCAGTACTTC.

The chain's CDR3 is CASSGRAQGRPNTGELFF. Written as DNA, the CDR3 is TGTGCCAGCAGCGGTCGCGCACAGGGACGCCCGAACACCGGGGAGCTGTTTTTT. This chain joins TRBV9 and TRBJ2-2, with D possibly matching TRBD1 (6 bases). CDR3 size: 18 residues. The ends were cut back, 3 bases at V and 0 bases at J, with 18 bases in the middle. In germline, CDR1 is SGDLS, CDR2 YYNGEE.

The chain carries TRBV6-6 and TRBJ2-4, with 7 bases lining up with TRBD2. Germline assignment: CDR1 MNHNY and CDR2 SVGAGI (reference sequence). The CDR3 loop spans 15 amino acids. V was pared by 7 bases and J by 3 bases, with 9 bases of the junction left unmatched. In DNA form, the CDR3 reads TGTGCCAGCAACACGGGGGGAGGGAACAAAAACATTCAGTACTTC. Its translation is CASNTGGGNKNIQYF.

A few counts support this clonotype. The J gene is TRBJ2-7, the V gene TRBV6-5; perhaps TRBD1 as D (6 bases). Germline values: CDR1 MNHEY, CDR2 SVGAGI. Trimming took 6 bases from V and 3 from J, leaving 15 bases between them. The length of the CDR3 is 14 residues. CDR3 protein: CASSLQGPHYEQYF. CDR3 coding DNA: TGTGCCAGCAGCTTACAGGGCCCGCACTACGAGCAGTACTTC.

The table lists this clonotype with a count of one. This chain links TRBV15 with TRBJ1-5; D is ambiguous. Germline CDR1 LNHNV, CDR2 YYDKDF (reference sequence). The V end was cut by 3 bases, the J end by 2 bases, with 14 bases between. This CDR3 contains 16 residues. CDR3 sequence: CATSSKKGTRNQPQHF. The CDR3 DNA reads as TGTGCCACCAGCAGCAAAAAGGGTACGCGCAATCAGCCCCAGCATTTT.

The V and J genes are TRBV20-1 and TRBJ2-1; 7 bases line up with TRBD2. CDR3 size: 15 residues. Unmatched junction bases numbered 13, after V lost 3 bases and J lost 8 bases. CDR1 and CDR2 (germline): DFQATT, SNEGSKA (reference sequence). CDR3 sequence reads: CSASSSFTGGDEQFF. The CDR3 coding sequence is TGCAGTGCTAGTTCGTCATTTACTGGGGGGGATGAGCAGTTCTTC.

This chain uses TRBV7-6 with TRBJ2-5; D uncertain. The CDR3 sequence is 13 residues long. Trimming took 1 base from V and 7 from J, leaving 10 bases between them. Germline lookup yields CDR1 SGHVS and CDR2 FNYEAQ. The CDR3 protein is CASSLVSPGTQYF. The DNA of the CDR3 is TGTGCCAGCAGCTTAGTAAGCCCGGGGACCCAGTACTTC.

V usage is TRBV7-2 and J usage is TRBJ2-1; D assignment may be TRBD1 or TRBD2 (5 bases each). Per the germline V gene, CDR1 is SGHTA and CDR2 is FQGNSA. The CDR3 is 15 residues long. Trimming cost V 7 bases and J 9 bases, with 22 bases left between them. The CDR3 sequence: CASNSPGTTTGEQFF. The CDR3 nucleotides are TGTGCCAGCAACTCCCCCGGGACGACTACCGGTGAGCAGTTCTTC.

The chain uses TRBV12-3 or TRBV12-4 and TRBJ2-3; D gene ambiguous. This CDR3 region has 13 residues. Trimming shortened V by 3 bases and J by 4 bases, and 8 bases separated the two germline ends. The CDR3 DNA reads TGTGCCAGCAGTTTTTGGGGTGCAGATACGCAGTATTTT. This codes for CASSFWGADTQYF.

The V call is TRBV20-1, the J call TRBJ2-1, with TRBD2 identical over 15 bases. Germline loops: CDR1 DFQATT, CDR2 SNEGSKA (reference sequence). With 6 bases clipped from V and 9 bases from J, the junction kept 12 bases outside the gene matches. This CDR3 is built from 16 residues. CDR3 bases: TGCAGTGCCTCCGGAGGGTCGGGACTAGCGGGAGGTGAGCAGTTCTTC. This codes for CSASGGSGLAGGEQFF.

The table lists this clonotype with a few counts. The rearrangement uses TRBV12-3 or TRBV12-4 and TRBJ2-7; 13 bases are a match to TRBD2. Germline trimming cut 4 bases from V and 5 bases from J; bases unmatched to any gene: 11. This CDR3 has 17 residues. The CDR3 region is CASSSPTSGRASDEQYF. CDR3 sequence (DNA): TGTGCCAGCAGTTCCCCCACTAGCGGGAGGGCCTCGGACGAGCAGTACTTC.

This clonotype came up a few times. This may stem from a read error, because a much larger clone lies one nucleotide away. This chain connects TRBV12-3 or TRBV12-4 to TRBJ2-7; 10 bases are shared with TRBD1. The CDR3 extends over 15 amino acids. V shed 2 bases and J 3 bases; nucleotides not matched to a gene: 4. As DNA, the CDR3 is TGTGCCAGCAGTTTAAAGGGACAGGGGAACTACGAGCAGTACTTC. It specifies CASSLKGQGNYEQYF.

V is TRBV2 and J is TRBJ2-7; D gene uncertain. This CDR3 has 11 residues. V lost 8 bases to trimming and J lost 5 bases, with 10 bases between them. The V gene's germline CDR1 is SNHLY and CDR2 FYNNEI. The CDR3 nucleotides are TGTGCCAGCGGAACATATAACGAGCAGTACTTC. Residues: CASGTYNEQYF.

There are a few counts of this clonotype. The chain carries TRBV5-1 and TRBJ2-5; 9 positions match TRBD2. The germline V gene encodes CDR1 SGHRS and CDR2 YFSETQ. The CDR3 has 16 residues. V dropped 4 bases and J dropped 4; count of bases not matched to a gene: 11. The CDR3 coding sequence is TGCGCCAGCAGCCCCTCAGCGGGGGGCCCCTCAGAGACCCAGTACTTC. Amino acid sequence: CASSPSAGGPSETQYF.

There are a few counts of this clonotype. V is TRBV4-2 and J is TRBJ2-1; TRBD2 is a possible D gene (6 bases). V gave up 0 bases and J gave up 6 bases, with 12 bases separating them. Germline V gene sequence: CDR1 LGHNA, CDR2 YNFKEQ. The CDR3 extends over 15 amino acids. In DNA, the CDR3 is TGTGCCAGCAGCCAAGAGGAACGGCGGGGCAATGAGCAGTTCTTC. This translates into CASSQEERRGNEQFF.

The V gene is TRBV5-1, the J gene TRBJ1-2; D is unclear. The V end lost 2 bases, the J end lost 4 bases, and 9 bases lay between the germline ends. Per germline, CDR1 SGHRS and CDR2 YFSETQ. This CDR3 has 13 amino acids. The CDR3 nucleotides read TGCGCCAGCAGCTTTCGGGAAAGCTATGGCTACACCTTC. This translates into CASSFRESYGYTF. The full variable domain, completed using reference TRBV5-1 and TRBJ1-2, is KAGVTQTPRYLIKTRGQQVTLSCSPISGHRSVSWYQQTPGQGLQFLFEYFSETQRNKGNFPGRFSGRQFSNSRSEMNVSTLELGDSALYLCASSFRESYGYTFGSGTRLTVV.

Comment on this clonotype: Germline is not matched at one junction end, which may reflect a read error. J is TRBJ2-2 and V is TRBV12-3 or TRBV12-4, with D possibly being TRBD2 (6 bases). CDR3 size: 15 residues. This chain's CDR3 is CASSFGGMFTEELFF. DNA of the CDR3: TGTGCCAGCAGTTTTGGGGGGATGTTCACCGAGGAGCTGTTTTTT.

The table lists this clonotype with a few counts. This chain uses TRBV20-1 with TRBJ2-1; possibly TRBD2 for D (7 bases). Between the trimmed V and J ends, which lost 7 bases and 6 bases, there was a span of 22 bases. This CDR3 contains 15 residues. The germline CDR1 and CDR2 sequences are DFQATT and SNEGSKA (reference sequence). The CDR3 protein is CSGLRGGGMVNEQFF. Here the CDR3 DNA reads TGCAGTGGCCTTAGAGGGGGGGGTATGGTCAATGAGCAGTTCTTC.